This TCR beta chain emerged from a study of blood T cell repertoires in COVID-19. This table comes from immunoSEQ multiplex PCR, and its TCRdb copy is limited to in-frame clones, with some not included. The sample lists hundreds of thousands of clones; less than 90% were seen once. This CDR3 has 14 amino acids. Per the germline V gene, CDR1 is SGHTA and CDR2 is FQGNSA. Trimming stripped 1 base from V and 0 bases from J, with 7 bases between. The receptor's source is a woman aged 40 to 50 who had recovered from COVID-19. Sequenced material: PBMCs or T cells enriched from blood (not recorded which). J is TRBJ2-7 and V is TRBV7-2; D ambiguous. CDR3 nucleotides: TGTGCCAGCAGCTTAGAGAGCGACTCCTACGAGCAGTACGTC. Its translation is CASSLESDSYEQYV.